Shown below are 10 T cell receptor beta chains from a single sample sequenced in a study of cytomegalovirus exposure and HLA in healthy donors. PCR used 60 Vbeta primers and 13 Jbeta primers. TCRdb's copy holds only in-frame clones and misses some; the assay was immunoSEQ multiplex PCR. The sample yields roughly 190,000 clones, over 70% seen once. Material: PBMCs. The receptors shown here come from a woman between 18 and 30 years old in good health and CMV-seronegative.

CDR3 nucleotide sequence: TGCGCCAGCAGCTTAGACACTTCGAGCTCCTATAATTCACCCCTCCACTTT. It translates to CASSLDTSSSYNSPLHF. The chain uses TRBV5-1 and TRBJ1-6; D uncertain. CDR3 length equals 17 residues. Trimming cost V 2 bases and J 0 bases, with 12 bases left between them. Germline V gene lookup returns CDR1 SGHRS and CDR2 YFSETQ.

The chain is built from TRBV11-3 and TRBJ2-7; maybe TRBD1 (6 bases). Germline V gene data show CDR1 as SGHNT and CDR2 as YENEEA. CDR3 length: 13 amino acids. The V gene lost 1 base and the J gene lost 7 bases, with 11 bases spanning the gap. The CDR3 sequence is CASSLGAGVEQYF. For the CDR3, the DNA is TGTGCCAGCAGCTTAGGGGCAGGGGTGGAGCAGTACTTC. The whole variable domain, remainder taken from reference TRBV11-3 and TRBJ2-7, is EAGVVQSPRYKIIEKKQPVAFWCNPISGHNTLYWYLQNLGQGPELLIRYENEEAVDDSQLPKDRFSAERLKGVDSTLKIQPAELGDSAVYLCASSLGAGVEQYFGPGTRLTVT.

The chain joins TRBV2 to TRBJ1-6, with D uncertain. Germline V CDR1 and CDR2: SNHLY, FYNNEI. The CDR3 is 12 residues long. V lost 4 bases and J 14 bases, leaving 12 bases between the germline ends. The CDR3 nucleotides read TGTGCCAGCAGTGGAGGGTTTGGCACCCTCCACTTT. Residues: CASSGGFGTLHF.

This clone occurred once. The chain joins TRBV4-2 to TRBJ2-7; 10 nucleotides agree with TRBD1. The CDR3 consists of 15 residues. Trimming took 4 bases from V and 7 from J; bases not matched to a gene: 10. Germline values: CDR1 LGHNA, CDR2 YNFKEQ. CDR3 bases: TGTGCCAGCAGCCCCGGGACAGGGGTTTTGTGGGAGCAGTACTTC. As protein: CASSPGTGVLWEQYF.

The chain combines TRBV19 with TRBJ2-5, with TRBD2 matching over 14 bases. Germline values: CDR1 LNHDA, CDR2 SQIVND (reference sequence). The length of the CDR3 is 16 residues. The V segment lost 5 bases and the J segment 4 bases; nucleotides outside the gene matches: 6. The CDR3 is CASSVGGLAGAETQYF. The CDR3 bases are TGTGCCAGTAGTGTGGGGGGACTAGCGGGGGCAGAGACCCAGTACTTC.

This chain connects TRBV6-6 to TRBJ2-2; the match to TRBD1 covers 9 bases. V was pared by 7 bases and J by 6 bases, with 9 bases of the junction left unmatched. This CDR3 comprises 15 residues. CDR1 is MNHNY and CDR2 is SVGAGI in the germline V gene (reference sequence). The CDR3 sequence is CASMGTGRRSGELFF. CDR3 DNA: TGTGCCAGCATGGGGACAGGGCGTCGGTCCGGGGAGCTGTTTTTT.

This clone has just a few counts. The rearrangement uses TRBV9 and TRBJ1-6; D ambiguous. Germline CDR1 is SGDLS and CDR2 is YYNGEE. V lost 2 bases and J 11 bases, leaving 17 bases between the germline ends. The CDR3 runs to 15 residues. CDR3 in amino acids: CASSVGEQNGAPLHF. The DNA of the CDR3 is TGTGCCAGCAGCGTGGGCGAGCAGAACGGGGCACCCCTCCACTTT. Combining the CDR3 with reference TRBV9 and TRBJ1-6 gives the whole variable domain DSGVTQTPKHLITATGQRVTLRCSPRSGDLSVYWYQQSLDQGLQFLIQYYNGEERAKGNILERFSAQQFPDLHSELNLSSLELGDSALYFCASSVGEQNGAPLHFGNGTRLTVT.

The chain couples TRBV28 to TRBJ2-7; 8 bases are a match to TRBD2. This CDR3 contains 16 residues. Germline CDR1 reads MDHEN; CDR2 reads SYDVKM. V trimming: 5 bases; J trimming: 6 bases; junction bases outside the gene matches: 15. The CDR3, as DNA: TGTGCCAGCAGTGACCCGGGACTAGATAAGAGGCGCGAGCAGTACTTC. It specifies CASSDPGLDKRREQYF.

The rearrangement joins TRBV14 to TRBJ1-1; D is perhaps TRBD1 (6 bases). Germline loops: CDR1 SGHDN, CDR2 FVKESK. The CDR3 runs to 14 residues. The ends were cut back, 3 bases at V and 1 base at J, with 9 bases in the middle. CDR3 bases: TGTGCCAGCAGCCACTGGACAGAGAACACTGAAGCTTTCTTT. Translating gives CASSHWTENTEAFF.

The chain employs TRBV7-9 and TRBJ2-5, with 7 bases aligning to TRBD1. Germline CDR1 is SEHNR and CDR2 is FQNEAQ (reference sequence). V lost 0 bases and J lost 5; bases outside the gene matches: 6. The CDR3 covers 15 residues. In nucleotides, the CDR3 is TGTGCCAGCAGCTTAGCGGAGACAGGGAAGGAGACCCAGTACTTC. This gives the protein CASSLAETGKETQYF.